This T cell receptor (beta chain) is drawn from a study of blood T cell repertoires in COVID-19. Study in general: Both acute and convalescent COVID-19 samples were obtained from the United States, Italy and Spain. PBMCs, B-cell-depleted T cells, or T cells provided the cDNA or gDNA that made up the material.

This CDR3 comprises 17 residues. CDR1 is SGHRS, CDR2 YFSETQ, per germline. The V segment lost 2 bases and the J segment 0 bases; nucleotides outside the gene matches: 4. The method was immunoSEQ multiplex PCR; TCRdb's version includes in-frame clones alone and lacks a portion of them. The sample includes roughly 100,000 clones, roughly 90% seen only once; the top ten take 3% to 4.5%. The sequencing sample was made of peripheral blood. This TCR derives from a woman in her sixties or seventies with acute or convalescent COVID-19. The rearrangement joins TRBV5-1 to TRBJ2-3; TRBD2 matches 12 bases. CDR3 residues: CASSFGTSGLSTDTQYF. CDR3 sequence (DNA): TGCGCCAGCAGCTTCGGGACTAGCGGGCTCAGCACAGATACGCAGTATTTT.